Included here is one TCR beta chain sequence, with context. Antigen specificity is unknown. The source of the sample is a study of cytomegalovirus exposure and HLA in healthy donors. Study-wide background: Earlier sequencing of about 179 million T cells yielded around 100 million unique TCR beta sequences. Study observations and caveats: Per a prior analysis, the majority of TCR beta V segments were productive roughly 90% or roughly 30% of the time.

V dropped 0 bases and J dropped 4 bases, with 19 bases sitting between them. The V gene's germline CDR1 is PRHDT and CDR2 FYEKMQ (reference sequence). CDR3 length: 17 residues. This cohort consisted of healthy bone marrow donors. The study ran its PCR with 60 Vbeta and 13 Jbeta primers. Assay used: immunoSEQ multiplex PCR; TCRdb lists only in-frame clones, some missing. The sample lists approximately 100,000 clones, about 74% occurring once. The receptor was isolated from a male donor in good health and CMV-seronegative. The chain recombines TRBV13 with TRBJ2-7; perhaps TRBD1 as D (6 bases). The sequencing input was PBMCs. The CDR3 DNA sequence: TGTGCCAGCAGCTTAGGGAACAGGGTACCCCTAGGATACGAGCAGTACTTC. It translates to CASSLGNRVPLGYEQYF. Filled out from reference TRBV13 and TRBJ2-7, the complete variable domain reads AAGVIQSPRHLIKEKRETATLKCYPIPRHDTVYWYQQGPGQDPQFLISFYEKMQSDKGSIPDRFSAQQFSDYHSELNMSSLELGDSALYFCASSLGNRVPLGYEQYFGPGTRLTVT.